This is a list of T cell receptor beta chains from one sample in a study of T cell repertoires in cytomegalovirus infection. TCRdb fed the reads into MiXCR, producing one record per CDR3 protein. The sample shows about 400,000 distinct CDR3 sequences, around 18% of them seen only once. Material: PBMCs. These TCRs come from a human donor in good health (CMV status not recorded). Some clones in this sample may be carry-over from other donors' samples. Both conserved end residues are part of each CDR3. Fields, in order: J gene, V gene, clone size, D gene, CDR3 DNA, CDR3 protein. The D gene is left open where the match is weak. The listing skips clone size in some rows; elsewhere it reads once, few, many or a size class.

TRBJ1-4	TRBV11-2	few	TRBD1	TGTGCCAGCAGCTTAGACGAGGACAGGCGAGGTGCAACTAATGAAAAACTGTTTTTT	CASSLDEDRRGATNEKLFF
TRBJ1-2	TRBV4-3	few	TRBD1	TGCGCCAGCAGCCAAAAAGGTCGGACAGGGCCCTATGGCTACACCTTC	CASSQKGRTGPYGYTF
TRBJ1-1	TRBV10-3	-	-	TGTGCCATCATCCCGCCGATCAAACGGGGGGTTCTGAACACTGAAGCTTTCTTT	CAIIPPIKRGVLNTEAFF
TRBJ2-6	TRBV6-6	-	-	TGTGCCAGCAGTTACTCGATGGTTTCGGCGGGGGCCAACGTCCTGACTTTC	CASSYSMVSAGANVLTF
TRBJ2-6	TRBV7-2	-	-	TGTGCCAGCAGCTTCACGGGGCCAGGGATGGGAATTAGGGGTTCTGGGGCCAACGTCCTGACTTTC	CASSFTGPGMGIRGSGANVLTF
TRBJ1-2	TRBV12-3/TRBV12-4	few	-	TGTGCCAGCGGGCGAGGGGGATGGGGCTACACCTTC	CASGRGGWGYTF
TRBJ2-5	TRBV5-5	-	-	TGTGCCAGCGGCCTTCTCGAGACCCAGTACTTC	CASGLLETQYF
TRBJ2-3	TRBV27	-	-	TGTGCCAGCAGTCCCATGTCAGATACGCAGTATTTT	CASSPMSDTQYF
TRBJ2-1	TRBV11-2	-	-	TGTGCCAGCAGCCTTAGTTCAGTGAATGAGCAGTTCTTC	CASSLSSVNEQFF
TRBJ1-2	TRBV19	-	TRBD1	TGTGCCATTTGGGACAGGGGGATGGCTGGCTACACCTTC	CAIWDRGMAGYTF
TRBJ2-7	TRBV11-2	-	-	TGTGCCAGCAGCCAAGGGCTGCCTCCGGCCGAGCAGTACTTC	CASSQGLPPAEQYF
TRBJ2-7	TRBV5-4	-	-	TGTGCCAGCAGCCCAGGGAGGGGGGCAGGAGAGCAGTACTTC	CASSPGRGAGEQYF
TRBJ1-5	TRBV15	-	TRBD1	TGTGCCACCAGCGGCCCCTCGGGACAGATAAGCAATCAGCCCCAGCATTTT	CATSGPSGQISNQPQHF
TRBJ1-4	TRBV7-2	many	-	TGTGCCAGCAGCTTAACTCGTGAAAAACTGTTTTTT	CASSLTREKLFF